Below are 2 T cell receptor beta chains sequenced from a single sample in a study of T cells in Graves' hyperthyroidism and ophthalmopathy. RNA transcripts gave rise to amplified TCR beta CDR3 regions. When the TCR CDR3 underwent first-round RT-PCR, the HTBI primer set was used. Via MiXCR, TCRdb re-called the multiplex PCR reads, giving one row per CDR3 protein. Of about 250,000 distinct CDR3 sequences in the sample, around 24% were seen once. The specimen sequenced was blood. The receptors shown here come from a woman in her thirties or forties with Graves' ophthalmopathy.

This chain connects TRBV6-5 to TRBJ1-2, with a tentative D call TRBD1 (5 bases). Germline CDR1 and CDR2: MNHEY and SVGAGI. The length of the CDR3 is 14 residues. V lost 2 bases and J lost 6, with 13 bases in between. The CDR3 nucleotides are TGTGCCAGCAGTTACAGTTCAGGGTTCGATGGCTACACCTTC. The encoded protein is CASSYSSGFDGYTF.

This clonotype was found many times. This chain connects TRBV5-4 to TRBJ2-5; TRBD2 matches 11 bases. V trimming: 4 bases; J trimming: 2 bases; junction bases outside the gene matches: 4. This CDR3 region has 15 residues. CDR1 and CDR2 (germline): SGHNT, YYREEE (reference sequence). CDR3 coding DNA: TGTGCCAGCAGCACCAGGACTAGCGGGCAAGAGACCCAGTACTTC. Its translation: CASSTRTSGQETQYF.